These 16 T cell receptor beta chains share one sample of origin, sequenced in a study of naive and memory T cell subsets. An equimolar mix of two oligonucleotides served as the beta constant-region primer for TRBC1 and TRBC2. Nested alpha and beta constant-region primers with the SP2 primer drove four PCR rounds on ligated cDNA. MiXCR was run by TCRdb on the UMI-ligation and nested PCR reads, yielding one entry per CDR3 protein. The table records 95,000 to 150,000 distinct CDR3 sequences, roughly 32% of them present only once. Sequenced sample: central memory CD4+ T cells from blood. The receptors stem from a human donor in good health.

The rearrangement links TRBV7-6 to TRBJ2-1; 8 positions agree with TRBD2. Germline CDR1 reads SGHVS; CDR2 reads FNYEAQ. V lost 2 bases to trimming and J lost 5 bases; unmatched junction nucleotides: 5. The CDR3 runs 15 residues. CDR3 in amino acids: CASSLKLAAHNEQFF. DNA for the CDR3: TGTGCCAGCAGCTTAAAACTAGCGGCCCACAATGAGCAGTTCTTC. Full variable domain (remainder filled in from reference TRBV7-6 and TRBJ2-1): GAGVSQSPRYKVTKRGQDVALRCDPISGHVSLYWYRQALGQGPEFLTYFNYEAQQDKSGLPNDRFSAERPEGSISTLTIQRTEQRDSAMYRCASSLKLAAHNEQFFGPGTRLTVL.

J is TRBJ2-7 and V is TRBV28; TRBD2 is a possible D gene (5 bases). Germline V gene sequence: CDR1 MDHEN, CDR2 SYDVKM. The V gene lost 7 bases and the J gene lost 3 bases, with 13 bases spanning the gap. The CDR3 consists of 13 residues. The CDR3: CASTRGIGYEQYF. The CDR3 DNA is TGTGCCAGCACCAGAGGGATCGGCTACGAGCAGTACTTC.

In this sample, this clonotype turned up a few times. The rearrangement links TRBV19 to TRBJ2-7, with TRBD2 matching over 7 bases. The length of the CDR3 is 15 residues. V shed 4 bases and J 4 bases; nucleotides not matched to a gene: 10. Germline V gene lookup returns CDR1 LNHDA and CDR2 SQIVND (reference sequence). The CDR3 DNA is TGTGCCAGTAGTAAAAAACCTAGCGGTGGGTACGAGCAGTACTTC. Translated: CASSKKPSGGYEQYF.

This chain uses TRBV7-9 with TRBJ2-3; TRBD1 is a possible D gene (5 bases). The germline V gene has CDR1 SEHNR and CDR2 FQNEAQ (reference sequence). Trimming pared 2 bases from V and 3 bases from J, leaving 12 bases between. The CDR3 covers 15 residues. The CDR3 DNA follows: TGTGCCAGCAGCTTAACGGCAGGGTGGACAGATACGCAGTATTTT. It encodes CASSLTAGWTDTQYF.

CDR3 in DNA: TGTGCCAGCAGCGCCCGGGGACTAGCTACCAATGAGCAGTTCTTC. It translates to CASSARGLATNEQFF. The chain recombines TRBV9 with TRBJ2-1; 9 bases match TRBD2. After removal of 3 bases from V and 6 bases from J, the junction contained 7 bases not matched to a gene. CDR3 size: 15 residues. In germline, CDR1 is SGDLS, CDR2 YYNGEE.

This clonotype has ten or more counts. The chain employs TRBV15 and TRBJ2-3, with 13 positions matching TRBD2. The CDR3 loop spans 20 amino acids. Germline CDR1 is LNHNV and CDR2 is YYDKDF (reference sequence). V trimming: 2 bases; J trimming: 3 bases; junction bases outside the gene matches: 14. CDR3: CATSRPRGLAGVGQTDTQYF. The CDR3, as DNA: TGTGCCACCAGCAGACCCAGAGGACTAGCGGGAGTAGGTCAGACAGATACGCAGTATTTT.

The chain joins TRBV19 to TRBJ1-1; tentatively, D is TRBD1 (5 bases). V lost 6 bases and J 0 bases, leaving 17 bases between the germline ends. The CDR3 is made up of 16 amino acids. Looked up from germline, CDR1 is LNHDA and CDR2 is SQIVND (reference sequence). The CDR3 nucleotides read TGTGCCAGTAGCCTCCCCACAGGACTAATGAACACTGAAGCTTTCTTT. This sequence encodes CASSLPTGLMNTEAFF.

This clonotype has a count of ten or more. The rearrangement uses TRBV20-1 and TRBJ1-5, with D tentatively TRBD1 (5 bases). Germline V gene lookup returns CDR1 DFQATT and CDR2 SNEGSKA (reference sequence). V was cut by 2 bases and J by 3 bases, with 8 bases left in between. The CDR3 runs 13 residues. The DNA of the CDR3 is TGCAGTGCTAGAAAGGGACTCAATCAGCCCCAGCATTTT. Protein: CSARKGLNQPQHF.

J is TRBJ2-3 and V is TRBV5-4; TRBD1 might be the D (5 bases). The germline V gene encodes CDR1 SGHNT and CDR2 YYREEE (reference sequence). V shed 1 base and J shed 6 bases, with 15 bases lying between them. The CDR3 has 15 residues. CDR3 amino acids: CASSLQMTADDTQYF. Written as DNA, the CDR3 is TGTGCCAGCAGCTTGCAGATGACAGCCGATGATACGCAGTATTTT.

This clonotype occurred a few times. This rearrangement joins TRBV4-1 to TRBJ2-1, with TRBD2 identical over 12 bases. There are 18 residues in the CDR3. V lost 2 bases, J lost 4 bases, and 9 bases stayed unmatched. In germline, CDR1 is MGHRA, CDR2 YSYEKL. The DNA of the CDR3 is TGCGCCAGCAGCCAAATCCTTCTAGCGGGAGGGCGATACAATGAGCAGTTCTTC. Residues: CASSQILLAGGRYNEQFF.

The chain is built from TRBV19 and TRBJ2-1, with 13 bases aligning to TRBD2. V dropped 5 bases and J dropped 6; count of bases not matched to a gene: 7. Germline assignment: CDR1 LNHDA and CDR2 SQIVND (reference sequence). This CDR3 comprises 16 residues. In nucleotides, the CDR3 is TGTGCCAGTAGTCACCGGACTAGCGGGAGCGGCAATGAGCAGTTCTTC. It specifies CASSHRTSGSGNEQFF.

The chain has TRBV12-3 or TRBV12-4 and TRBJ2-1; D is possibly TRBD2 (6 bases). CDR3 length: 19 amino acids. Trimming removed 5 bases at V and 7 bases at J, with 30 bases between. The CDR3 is CASSPGGGGPIVLLNEQFF. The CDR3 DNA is TGTGCCAGCAGTCCCGGAGGCGGAGGGCCTATTGTACTCCTTAATGAGCAGTTCTTC.

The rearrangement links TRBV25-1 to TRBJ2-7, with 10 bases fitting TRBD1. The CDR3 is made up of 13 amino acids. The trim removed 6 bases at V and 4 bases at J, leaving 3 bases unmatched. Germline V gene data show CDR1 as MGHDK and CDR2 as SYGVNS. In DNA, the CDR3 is TGTGCCAGCAGGGGACAGGGGTTGTACGAGCAGTACTTC. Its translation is CASRGQGLYEQYF.

This chain's CDR3 is CASSLVGGNTGELFF. CDR3 nucleotides: TGTGCCAGCAGCTTAGTTGGGGGGAACACCGGGGAGCTGTTTTTT. V is TRBV7-8 and J is TRBJ2-2; D may be TRBD1 or TRBD2 (5 bases each). In germline, CDR1 is SGHVS, CDR2 FQNEAQ. V shed 1 base and J shed 1 base, with 7 bases lying between them. The CDR3 is 15 amino acids.

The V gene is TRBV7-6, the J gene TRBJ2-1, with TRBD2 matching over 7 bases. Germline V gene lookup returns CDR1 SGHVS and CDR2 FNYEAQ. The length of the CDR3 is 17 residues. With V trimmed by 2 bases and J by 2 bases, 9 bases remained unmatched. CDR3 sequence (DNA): TGTGCCAGCAGCTTACGTCCACGGGAGGCCGCCTACAATGAGCAGTTCTTC. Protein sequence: CASSLRPREAAYNEQFF.

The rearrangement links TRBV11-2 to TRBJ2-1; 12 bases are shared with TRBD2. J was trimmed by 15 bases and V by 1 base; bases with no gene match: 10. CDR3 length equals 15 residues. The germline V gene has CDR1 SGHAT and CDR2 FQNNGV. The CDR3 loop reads CASSLVKLAGGFLFF. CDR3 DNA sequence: TGTGCCAGCAGCTTAGTGAAGCTAGCGGGAGGGTTTTTGTTCTTC.